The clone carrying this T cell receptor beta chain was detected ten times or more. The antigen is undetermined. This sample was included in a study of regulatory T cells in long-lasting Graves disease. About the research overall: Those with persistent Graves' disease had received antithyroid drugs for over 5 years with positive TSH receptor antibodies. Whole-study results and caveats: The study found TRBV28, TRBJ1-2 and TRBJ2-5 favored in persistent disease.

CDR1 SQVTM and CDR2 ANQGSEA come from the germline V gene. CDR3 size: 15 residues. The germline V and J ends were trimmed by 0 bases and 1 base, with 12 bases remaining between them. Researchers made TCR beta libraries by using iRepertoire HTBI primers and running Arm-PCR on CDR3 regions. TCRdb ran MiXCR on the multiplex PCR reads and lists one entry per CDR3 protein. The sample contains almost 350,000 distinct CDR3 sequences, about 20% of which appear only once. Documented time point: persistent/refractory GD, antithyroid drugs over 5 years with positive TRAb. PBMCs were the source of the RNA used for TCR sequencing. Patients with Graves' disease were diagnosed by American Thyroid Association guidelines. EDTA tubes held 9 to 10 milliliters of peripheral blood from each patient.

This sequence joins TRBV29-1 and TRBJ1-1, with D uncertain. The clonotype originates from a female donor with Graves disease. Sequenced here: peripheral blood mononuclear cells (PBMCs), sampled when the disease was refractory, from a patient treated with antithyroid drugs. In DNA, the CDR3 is TGCAGCGTTGAAGATTTAGGCGGAAGGAACACTGAAGCTTTCTTT. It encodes CSVEDLGGRNTEAFF. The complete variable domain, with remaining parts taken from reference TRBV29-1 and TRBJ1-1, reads SAVISQKPSRDICQRGTSLTIQCQVDSQVTMMFWYRQQPGQSLTLIATANQGSEATYESGFVIDKFPISRPNLTFSTLTVSNMSPEDSSIYLCSVEDLGGRNTEAFFGQGTRLTVV.